This TCR beta chain comes out of a study of shared clonotypes between healthy human individuals. The V end was cut by 1 base, the J end by 6 bases, with 11 bases between. The CDR3 is 14 residues long. Germline V CDR1 and CDR2: LGHNA, YNFKEQ. Profiled with immunoSEQ multiplex PCR; TCRdb holds only in-frame clones, not every one. Among 500,000 to 700,000 clones, 85% to 95% were seen once, and the ten largest hold around 0.11%. Naive CD8 cells lacked CD45RO and underwent positive selection for CCR7, leaving out terminally differentiated effector memory CD45RA+ cells. The clonotype comes from a woman in her thirties in good health. The J gene is TRBJ2-3, the V gene TRBV4-2; D might be TRBD1 (6 bases). Specimen: naive CD8+ T cells sorted from blood. DNA of the CDR3: TGTGCCAGCAGCCAAGGGGGGCCGCCCGATACGCAGTATTTT. Its translation: CASSQGGPPDTQYF.